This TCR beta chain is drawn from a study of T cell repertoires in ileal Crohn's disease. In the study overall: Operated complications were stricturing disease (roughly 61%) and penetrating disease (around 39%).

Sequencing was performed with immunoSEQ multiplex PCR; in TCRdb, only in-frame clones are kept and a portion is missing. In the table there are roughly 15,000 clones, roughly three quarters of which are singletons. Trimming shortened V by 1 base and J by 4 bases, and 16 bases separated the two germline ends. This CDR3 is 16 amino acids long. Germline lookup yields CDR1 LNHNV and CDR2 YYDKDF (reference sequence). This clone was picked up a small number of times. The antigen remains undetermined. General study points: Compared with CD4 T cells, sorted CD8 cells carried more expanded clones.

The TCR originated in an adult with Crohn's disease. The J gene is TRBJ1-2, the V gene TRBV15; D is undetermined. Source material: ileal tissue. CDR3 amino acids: CATSRGVGTVGYGYTF. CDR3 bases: TGTGCCACCAGCAGAGGGGTGGGCACGGTGGGCTATGGCTACACCTTC.